This TCR beta chain appears in the sequencing data of a study of metastatic and nonmetastatic thyroid tumors. This clone was recorded once. Its target is not known. The germline gives CDR1 SEHNR, CDR2 FQNEAQ (reference sequence). V was clipped by 4 bases and J by 6 bases; unmatched bases: 4. The CDR3 is 13 amino acids. Methods used by the authors: Clinicopathological groups supplied CDR3 differences that were used to build a distant-metastasis classifier for papillary thyroid cancer. TCRdb recomputed clones from the PCR reads via MiXCR. TCRdb, not the authors, supplied the V and J calls. The sample carries 20,000 to 25,000 clones, under 35% recorded once. Study-wide results and limits: Benign nodules were reported to have significantly lower TCR beta diversity than malignant thyroid tumors, in blood and tumor.

All patients were treatment-naive before thyroid surgery. This sequence originates from a female donor with papillary thyroid cancer or a benign thyroid nodule (not recorded which). Some clones in this sample may be carry-over from other donors' samples. The gene calls are TRBV7-9 and TRBJ2-7; 9 nucleotides match TRBD1. Sequenced sample: blood. This CDR3 is CASSSGQGSEQYF. CDR3 bases: TGTGCCAGCAGCTCGGGACAGGGCTCCGAGCAGTACTTC. The full variable domain, its missing parts supplied by reference TRBV7-9 and TRBJ2-7, is DTGVSQNPRHKITKRGQNVTFRCDPISEHNRLYWYRQTLGQGPEFLTYFQNEAQLEKSRLLSDRFSAERPKGSFSTLEIQRTEQGDSAMYLCASSSGQGSEQYFGPGTRLTVT.